These 10 T cell receptor beta chains were all obtained from the same sample, sequenced in a study of regulatory T cells in long-lasting Graves disease. The time point was: persistent/refractory GD, antithyroid drugs over 5 years with positive TRAb. The TCR library was made from RNA extracted from PBMCs. Arm-PCR of CDR3 regions with iRepertoire HTBI primers generated TCR beta libraries. TCRdb redid the calling of the multiplex PCR reads with MiXCR, one entry per CDR3 protein. The table records approximately 690,000 distinct CDR3 sequences, around 32% of them present only once. The specimen comprised peripheral blood mononuclear cells (PBMCs), sampled when the disease was refractory, from a patient treated with antithyroid drugs. The receptor source for this set is a female donor with Graves disease.

This clonotype was seen once. This chain joins TRBV25-1 and TRBJ1-1; TRBD1 is a possible D gene (6 bases). Germline CDR1 is MGHDK and CDR2 is SYGVNS. The CDR3 runs 15 residues. V lost 4 bases to trimming and J lost 0 bases, with 12 bases between them. CDR3 amino acids: CASSAFRGLNTEAFF. The CDR3 coding sequence is TGTGCCAGCAGTGCCTTCAGGGGACTGAACACTGAAGCTTTCTTT.

This clonotype was seen just once. The rearrangement links TRBV5-1 to TRBJ2-7; D might be TRBD2 (6 bases). The CDR3 is 15 residues long. The ends were cut back, 2 bases at V and 5 bases at J, with 17 bases in the middle. Germline V gives CDR1 SGHRS, CDR2 YFSETQ. CDR3: CASSFSAGSIDEQYF. The CDR3 region has the DNA TGCGCCAGCAGCTTCTCGGCCGGGAGTATTGACGAGCAGTACTTC.

The V gene is TRBV2, the J gene TRBJ1-1; possibly TRBD1 for D (5 bases). Trimming took off 7 bases at V and 4 bases at J, with 13 bases between the two ends. The length of the CDR3 is 13 residues. The germline V gene encodes CDR1 SNHLY and CDR2 FYNNEI. The chain's CDR3 is CASIITGGTEAFF. CDR3 in DNA: TGTGCCAGCATTATTACAGGAGGCACTGAAGCTTTCTTT.

This clonotype was seen more than once but under ten times. The rearrangement links TRBV20-1 to TRBJ2-5, with 8 bases aligning to TRBD1. The junction had 4 bases not matched to a gene; V was cut back by 5 bases and J by 5 bases. The CDR3 is 12 amino acids. CDR1 is DFQATT and CDR2 is SNEGSKA in the germline V gene (reference sequence). The CDR3 DNA reads TGCAGTGCTTCGGACAGGGTGGAGACCCAGTACTTC. This sequence encodes CSASDRVETQYF.

This clonotype was recorded many times. The chain has TRBV29-1 and TRBJ1-1; D not resolved. The germline CDR1 and CDR2 sequences are SQVTM and ANQGSEA. Trimming shortened V by 2 bases and J by 1 base, and 5 bases separated the two germline ends. This CDR3 spans 12 amino acids. The CDR3 sequence is CSVERGNTEAFF. Here the CDR3 DNA reads TGCAGCGTTGAACGGGGGAACACTGAAGCTTTCTTT.

The table lists this clonotype with a few counts. V and J are TRBV20-1 and TRBJ2-4; D is perhaps TRBD1 (5 bases). The CDR3 consists of 15 residues. Germline V CDR1 and CDR2: DFQATT, SNEGSKA (reference sequence). The germline V and J ends were trimmed by 3 bases and 9 bases, with 21 bases remaining between them. The CDR3 sequence: CSASFSAPKGFIQYF. The CDR3 DNA reads TGCAGTGCTAGCTTCAGCGCGCCGAAGGGGTTCATTCAGTACTTC.

The chain combines TRBV6-2 or TRBV6-3 with TRBJ1-5, with TRBD1 as a possible D gene (6 bases). The CDR3 sequence is 15 residues long. Germline V CDR1 and CDR2: MNHEY, SVGEGT. V was clipped by 6 bases and J by 0 bases, with 12 bases between them. In nucleotides, the CDR3 is TGTGCCAGCAGCGGCACAGGGATTAGCAATCAGCCCCAGCATTTT. As protein: CASSGTGISNQPQHF.

Many counts were recorded for this clonotype. V usage is TRBV12-3 or TRBV12-4 and J usage is TRBJ2-5; 7 nucleotides line up with TRBD1. V shed 5 bases, J shed 4 bases, and the junction held 4 bases outside the gene matches. The CDR3 totals 13 residues. This CDR3 is CASSRTGVETQYF. The CDR3 DNA reads as TGTGCCAGCAGTCGCACAGGGGTAGAGACCCAGTACTTC.

CDR3 nucleotide sequence: TGTGCCAGCAGCTTGACCCAGGGGATTAGCACTGAAGCTTTCTTT. Amino acid sequence: CASSLTQGISTEAFF. The chain uses TRBV5-8 and TRBJ1-1; TRBD1 might be the D (6 bases). Germline V lookup: CDR1 SGHTS, CDR2 YDEGEE. The V gene lost 1 base and the J gene lost 4 bases, with 14 bases spanning the gap. CDR3 length: 15 residues.

In this sample, this clonotype turned up many times. This chain uses TRBV3-1 with TRBJ2-7; D is perhaps TRBD1 or TRBD2 (5 bases each). CDR1 is LGHDT, CDR2 YNNKEL, per germline (reference sequence). There are 14 residues in the CDR3. V was cut by 0 bases and J by 7 bases, with 13 bases left in between. The CDR3 nucleotides are TGTGCCAGCAGCCAAGATGGGGACCCTCTGGAGCAGTACTTC. Translating it yields CASSQDGDPLEQYF.